Below are 9 T cell receptor beta chains sequenced from a single sample in a study of shared clonotypes between healthy human individuals. Profiled with immunoSEQ multiplex PCR; TCRdb holds only in-frame clones, not every one. The sample consists of approximately 530,000 clones, around 96% of them appearing once. The sample was naive CD4+ T cells sorted from blood. Subset here: CD45RA+ positively selected. Every receptor here comes from a woman younger than 45 in good health.

The chain employs TRBV4-1 and TRBJ2-5; no clear D gene. Gene TRBJ2-7 matches the end of the DNA better, so the J call may be wrong. The CDR3 spans 14 residues. Germline CDR1 is MGHRA and CDR2 is YSYEKL. The CDR3 is CASSQGMTAYEQYF. In nucleotides, the CDR3 is TGCGCCAGCAGCCAAGGGATGACGGCGTACGAGCAGTACTTC.

V usage is TRBV5-1 and J usage is TRBJ1-1; D remains unclear. Germline V lookup: CDR1 SGHRS, CDR2 YFSETQ. The CDR3 is 13 amino acids. V lost 0 bases, J lost 5 bases, and 8 bases lay in between. This CDR3 reads CASSLVDQTEAFF. The CDR3 region has the DNA TGCGCCAGCAGCTTGGTGGACCAAACTGAAGCTTTCTTT. The full variable domain, with the rest looked up from reference TRBV5-1 and TRBJ1-1, is KAGVTQTPRYLIKTRGQQVTLSCSPISGHRSVSWYQQTPGQGLQFLFEYFSETQRNKGNFPGRFSGRQFSNSRSEMNVSTLELGDSALYLCASSLVDQTEAFFGQGTRLTVV.

V and J are TRBV27 and TRBJ2-6; either TRBD1 or TRBD2 may supply D (5 bases each). This CDR3 has 15 residues. Trimming cost V 6 bases and J 2 bases, with 11 bases left between them. The germline V gene has CDR1 MNHEY and CDR2 SMNVEV (reference sequence). CDR3 region: CASRGTTAGANVLTF. CDR3 coding DNA: TGTGCCAGCAGGGGGACGACGGCTGGGGCCAACGTCCTGACTTTC.

The chain is built from TRBV7-9 and TRBJ2-3; either TRBD1 or TRBD2 may supply D (5 bases each). The germline V gene has CDR1 SEHNR and CDR2 FQNEAQ (reference sequence). CDR3 size: 17 residues. The ends were cut back, 3 bases at V and 5 bases at J, with 21 bases in the middle. Here the CDR3 reads CASSFALRDLRGDTQYF. The CDR3 DNA follows: TGTGCCAGCAGCTTTGCTCTGAGGGACCTCCGGGGAGATACGCAGTATTTT.

V usage is TRBV14 and J usage is TRBJ2-1; 11 positions agree with TRBD1. V gave up 4 bases and J gave up 3 bases; unmatched junction bases: 5. Germline V gene sequence: CDR1 SGHDN, CDR2 FVKESK. The CDR3 has 16 residues. CDR3 loop: CASSLGTGGNYNEQFF. In nucleotides, the CDR3 is TGTGCCAGCAGCCTTGGGACAGGGGGTAACTACAATGAGCAGTTCTTC.

This chain connects TRBV5-1 to TRBJ1-1; the match to TRBD1 covers 8 bases. The germline V gene has CDR1 SGHRS and CDR2 YFSETQ. This CDR3 is 16 amino acids long. V shed 4 bases, J shed 0 bases, and the junction held 8 bases outside the gene matches. The CDR3 loop reads CASSPGQGGVNTEAFF. In nucleotides, the CDR3 is TGCGCCAGCAGCCCAGGACAGGGAGGGGTGAACACTGAAGCTTTCTTT.

The genes are TRBV28 and TRBJ2-3; D may be TRBD1 (5 bases). This CDR3 has 15 residues. Germline V gene lookup returns CDR1 MDHEN and CDR2 SYDVKM. The V end lost 3 bases, the J end lost 2 bases, and 12 bases lay between the germline ends. The CDR3 nucleotides are TGTGCCAGCAGTTTGTTCCAGGGAATCACAGATACGCAGTATTTT. Protein product: CASSLFQGITDTQYF.

The chain links TRBV7-8 to TRBJ2-2, with TRBD2 identical over 9 bases. The germline gives CDR1 SGHVS, CDR2 FQNEAQ. This CDR3 comprises 16 residues. Trimming took 4 bases from V and 4 from J; bases not matched to a gene: 7. The chain's CDR3 is CASSYRGRALTGELFF. For the CDR3, the DNA is TGTGCCAGCAGCTATCGCGGGAGGGCCCTCACCGGGGAGCTGTTTTTT.

The chain links TRBV19 to TRBJ1-5; D unresolved. The CDR3 extends over 15 amino acids. Germline-derived CDR1 and CDR2 are LNHDA and SQIVND (reference sequence). Between the trimmed V and J ends, which lost 7 bases and 0 bases, there was a span of 13 bases. The CDR3 bases are TGTGCCAGTATGCGGACGAGTTATAGCAATCAGCCCCAGCATTTT. It translates to CASMRTSYSNQPQHF.